What follows are 10 T cell receptor beta chains derived from one specimen sequenced in a study of cytomegalovirus exposure and HLA in healthy donors. Researchers ran the PCR with 60 Vbeta and 13 Jbeta primers. Produced via immunoSEQ multiplex PCR; TCRdb's table is partial and in-frame only. The profile covers 90,000 to 150,000 clones, with more than 80% appearing a single time and about 1.7% taken by the ten largest. Specimen: PBMCs. The origin of the receptors is a man aged 35 to 55 in good health and CMV-seronegative.

The chain links TRBV29-1 to TRBJ2-7, with 8 nucleotides matching TRBD1. This CDR3 region has 15 residues. Germline-derived CDR1 and CDR2 are SQVTM and ANQGSEA. V lost 4 bases and J lost 2; bases outside the gene matches: 10. The CDR3, as DNA: TGCAGCGTTGGTGGAGAGACAGGGGCCGCCTACGAGCAGTACTTC. Translated, it gives CSVGGETGAAYEQYF.

Comments on this clone: Additional DNA sequences in this sample encode the identical CDR3. The chain couples TRBV4-3 to TRBJ2-1; D perhaps matches TRBD2 (6 bases). Germline CDR1 and CDR2: LGHNA and YSLEER. The V and J ends lost 3 bases and 4 bases respectively, with 10 bases between them. The CDR3 consists of 14 residues. CDR3 region: CASSQGLAYNEQFF. The CDR3 DNA is TGCGCCAGCAGCCAGGGACTCGCATACAATGAGCAGTTCTTC.

This chain connects TRBV9 to TRBJ1-2, with 10 bases that match TRBD1. V shed 0 bases, J shed 4 bases, and the junction held 3 bases outside the gene matches. CDR1 and CDR2 (germline): SGDLS, YYNGEE. The CDR3 has 15 residues. The CDR3 region has the DNA TGTGCCAGCAGCGTAGGGACAGGGGGAAGCTATGGCTACACCTTC. This gives the protein CASSVGTGGSYGYTF.

V and J are TRBV6-1 and TRBJ2-7, with 10 bases matching TRBD1. Germline loops: CDR1 MNHNS, CDR2 SASEGT. CDR3 length: 14 amino acids. Losses at the gene ends were 7 bases for V and 6 bases for J; bases not matched to a gene: 9. The CDR3 is CASTTGGFTGEQYF. CDR3 in DNA: TGTGCCAGCACGACAGGGGGCTTTACTGGCGAGCAGTACTTC.

This clone was recorded only once. The V and J genes are TRBV28 and TRBJ2-4; 16 bases line up with TRBD2. The V segment lost 5 bases and the J segment 2 bases; nucleotides outside the gene matches: 9. Germline CDR1 is MDHEN and CDR2 is SYDVKM. This CDR3 spans 19 amino acids. The CDR3 reads CASSGAGTSGRATKNIQYF. The CDR3, as DNA: TGTGCCAGCAGTGGGGCCGGGACTAGCGGGAGGGCGACCAAAAACATTCAGTACTTC. The entire variable domain, with the rest obtained from reference TRBV28 and TRBJ2-4, is as follows: DVKVTQSSRYLVKRTGEKVFLECVQDMDHENMFWYRQDPGLGLRLIYFSYDVKMKEKGDIPEGYSVSREKKERFSLILESASTNQTSMYLCASSGAGTSGRATKNIQYFGAGTRLSVL.

The chain recombines TRBV23-1 with TRBJ2-3; D perhaps matches TRBD2 (5 bases). TRBV23-1 is an ORF for which the function is uncertain. The ends were cut back, 4 bases at V and 8 bases at J, with 16 bases in the middle. This CDR3 is built from 14 residues. The CDR3 loop is CASSPLLRRGTQYF. The CDR3 DNA sequence: TGCGCCAGCAGTCCCCTACTACGACGGGGTACGCAGTATTTT.

V usage is TRBV5-1 and J usage is TRBJ2-1; 12 nucleotides agree with TRBD2. Germline V gene lookup returns CDR1 SGHRS and CDR2 YFSETQ. J gave up 4 bases and V 5 bases, and 4 bases lay outside the gene matches. The CDR3 contains 15 residues. The CDR3 here is CASSLTSGRYNEQFF. Here the CDR3 DNA reads TGCGCCAGCAGTCTGACTAGCGGGAGATACAATGAGCAGTTCTTC.

V gene TRBV5-1 combines with J gene TRBJ2-2; TRBD1 aligns across 8 bases. CDR3 length: 16 amino acids. Germline V gene data show CDR1 as SGHRS and CDR2 as YFSETQ. V lost 1 base to trimming and J lost 0 bases; unmatched junction nucleotides: 2. CDR3 sequence (DNA): TGCGCCAGCAGCTTGAGGGGACAGGCGAACACCGGGGAGCTGTTTTTT. Its protein product is CASSLRGQANTGELFF.

The rearrangement links TRBV29-1 to TRBJ1-1; the D gene is possibly TRBD1 (6 bases). There are 13 residues in the CDR3. Germline loops: CDR1 SQVTM, CDR2 ANQGSEA. Trimming took off 7 bases at V and 0 bases at J, with 12 bases between the two ends. The CDR3 reads CSADGQLNTEAFF. DNA for the CDR3: TGCAGCGCCGATGGACAGTTGAACACTGAAGCTTTCTTT. Using reference TRBV29-1 and TRBJ1-1 for the parts outside the CDR3, the full variable domain is SAVISQKPSRDICQRGTSLTIQCQVDSQVTMMFWYRQQPGQSLTLIATANQGSEATYESGFVIDKFPISRPNLTFSTLTVSNMSPEDSSIYLCSADGQLNTEAFFGQGTRLTVV.

This chain connects TRBV9 to TRBJ2-2; weak D call: TRBD2 (6 bases). Germline V gives CDR1 SGDLS, CDR2 YYNGEE. The ends were cut back, 0 bases at V and 4 bases at J, with 10 bases in the middle. The CDR3 consists of 15 residues. CDR3 nucleotides: TGTGCCAGCAGCGTAGAAGCGGGCAGCACCGGGGAGCTGTTTTTT. This gives the protein CASSVEAGSTGELFF.